The entry that follows covers one T cell receptor (beta chain) sequence. TCRdb reanalysed the PCR reads using MiXCR and keeps one entry per CDR3 protein. The sample carries about 20,000 distinct CDR3 sequences, around 45% recorded once. Time point in this sample: after preoperative PTX-NDP chemotherapy. This entry is derived from a study of esophageal squamous cell carcinoma under preoperative chemotherapy. Looking at the study overall: Both tumor-infiltrating lymphocytes and peripheral blood T cells were profiled.

The specimen was collected from a patient given preoperative chemotherapy. The clonotype originates from a human donor with esophageal squamous cell carcinoma. The donor label of this sample is uncertain.

The CDR3 sequence: CASGRSVGTGKQFF. CDR3 DNA sequence: TGTGCCAGCGGGAGATCTGTGGGCACAGGGAAGCAGTTTTTT. The rearrangement links TRBV7-8 to TRBJ2-2; maybe TRBD1 (6 bases). CDR3 length: 14 amino acids. The V end lost 8 bases, the J end lost 16 bases, and 26 bases lay between the germline ends. Germline CDR1 reads SGHVS; CDR2 reads FQNEAQ. Full variable domain (missing parts from reference TRBV7-8 and TRBJ2-2): GAGVSQSPRYKVAKRGQDVALRCDPISGHVSLFWYQQALGQGPEFLTYFQNEAQLDKSGLPSDRFFAERPEGSVSTLKIQRTQQEDSAVYLCASGRSVGTGKQFFGEGSRLTVL.